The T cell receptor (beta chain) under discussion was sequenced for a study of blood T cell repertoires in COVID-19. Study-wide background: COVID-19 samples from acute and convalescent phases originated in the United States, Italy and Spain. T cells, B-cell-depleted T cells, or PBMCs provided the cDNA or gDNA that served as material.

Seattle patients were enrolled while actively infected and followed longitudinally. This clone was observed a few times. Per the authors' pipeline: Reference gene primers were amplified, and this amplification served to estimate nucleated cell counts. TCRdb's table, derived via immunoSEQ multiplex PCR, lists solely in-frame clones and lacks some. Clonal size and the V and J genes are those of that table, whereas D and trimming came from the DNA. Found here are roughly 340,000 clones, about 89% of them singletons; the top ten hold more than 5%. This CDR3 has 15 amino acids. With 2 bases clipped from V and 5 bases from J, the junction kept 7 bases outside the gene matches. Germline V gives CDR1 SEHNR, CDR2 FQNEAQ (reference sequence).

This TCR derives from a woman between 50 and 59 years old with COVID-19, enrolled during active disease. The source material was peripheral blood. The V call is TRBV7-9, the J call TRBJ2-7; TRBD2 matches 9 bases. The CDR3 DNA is TGTGCCAGCAGCTTAACGGCGGGAGGGCCGGACGAGCAGTACTTC. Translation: CASSLTAGGPDEQYF.